One and the same sample provided the 5 T cell receptor beta chains below, sequenced in a study of naive CD8 T cells in extremely preterm neonates. TCRdb's table, derived via immunoSEQ multiplex PCR, lists solely in-frame clones and lacks some. This table holds about 4,000 clones, approximately 98% found once. Source material: naive CD8+ T cells from blood. These receptors all come from a human donor in good health.

The chain carries TRBV10-3 and TRBJ2-2; D gene ambiguous. Per germline, CDR1 ENHRY and CDR2 SYGVKD. The CDR3 loop spans 15 amino acids. Trimming took off 4 bases at V and 6 bases at J, with 15 bases between the two ends. The CDR3 sequence is CAISGDSEIPGELFF. The CDR3 DNA follows: TGTGCCATCAGTGGAGATAGTGAGATACCCGGGGAGCTGTTTTTT.

The CDR3 reads CATSPHGPLNTEAFF. In DNA form, the CDR3 reads TGTGCCACCAGCCCCCATGGGCCGCTAAACACTGAAGCTTTCTTT. The V and J genes are TRBV15 and TRBJ1-1; D unclear. The germline V and J ends were trimmed by 5 bases and 2 bases, with 15 bases remaining between them. This CDR3 has 15 residues. Looked up from germline, CDR1 is LNHNV and CDR2 is YYDKDF (reference sequence).

This chain links TRBV7-8 with TRBJ2-7; 8 nucleotides align to TRBD2. The CDR3 contains 17 residues. CDR1 is SGHVS, CDR2 FQNEAQ, per germline. V shed 1 base and J 2 bases; nucleotides not matched to a gene: 10. This chain's CDR3 is CASSLVRSGGNTYEQYF. DNA of the CDR3: TGTGCCAGCAGCTTAGTTAGGTCGGGGGGGAATACCTACGAGCAGTACTTC. Drawing the rest from reference TRBV7-8 and TRBJ2-7, the complete variable domain is GAGVSQSPRYKVAKRGQDVALRCDPISGHVSLFWYQQALGQGPEFLTYFQNEAQLDKSGLPSDRFFAERPEGSVSTLKIQRTQQEDSAVYLCASSLVRSGGNTYEQYFGPGTRLTVT.

This clone is a singleton in its sample. V is TRBV9 and J is TRBJ2-2; the D gene is possibly TRBD1 (5 bases). V lost 1 base and J lost 6, with 10 bases in between. The length of the CDR3 is 14 residues. Germline V gene data show CDR1 as SGDLS and CDR2 as YYNGEE. The CDR3 reads CASSVRAGPGELFF. The CDR3 DNA is TGTGCCAGCAGCGTACGGGCAGGGCCCGGGGAGCTGTTTTTT. Complete variable domain (other parts from reference TRBV9 and TRBJ2-2): DSGVTQTPKHLITATGQRVTLRCSPRSGDLSVYWYQQSLDQGLQFLIQYYNGEERAKGNILERFSAQQFPDLHSELNLSSLELGDSALYFCASSVRAGPGELFFGEGSRLTVL.

V gene TRBV28 combines with J gene TRBJ1-1; 7 bases agree with TRBD1. Germline trimming cut 6 bases from V and 3 bases from J; bases unmatched to any gene: 7. The germline CDR1 and CDR2 sequences are MDHEN and SYDVKM. The CDR3 runs to 14 residues. For the CDR3, the DNA is TGTGCCAGCAGCCCACAGGGGCGGGACACTGAAGCTTTCTTT. Translating gives CASSPQGRDTEAFF.